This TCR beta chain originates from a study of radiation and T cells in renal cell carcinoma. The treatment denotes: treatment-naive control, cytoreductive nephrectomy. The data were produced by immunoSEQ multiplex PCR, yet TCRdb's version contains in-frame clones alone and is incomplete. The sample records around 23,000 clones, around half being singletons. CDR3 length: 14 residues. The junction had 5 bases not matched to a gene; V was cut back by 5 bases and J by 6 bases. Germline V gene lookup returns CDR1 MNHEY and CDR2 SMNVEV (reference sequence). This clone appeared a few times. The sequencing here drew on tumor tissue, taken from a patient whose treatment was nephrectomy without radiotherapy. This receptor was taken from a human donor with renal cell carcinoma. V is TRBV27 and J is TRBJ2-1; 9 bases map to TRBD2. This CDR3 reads CASSPQRGANEQFF. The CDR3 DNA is TGTGCCAGCAGTCCACAGCGGGGGGCCAATGAGCAGTTCTTC.